The rows below give T cell receptor beta chains drawn from one sample of a study of T-cell memory formation after mild COVID-19. TCRdb re-derived calls from the 5' RACE reads in MiXCR, one entry per CDR3 protein. This table holds hundreds of thousands of distinct CDR3 sequences, around 17% found once. Sequencing was carried out using PBMCs or a T cell subset sorted from them (not recorded which). These receptors all come from an adult woman who had mild COVID-19 (a few samples of this study predate the infection). Cell type and time point are not known. Both conserved end residues are part of each CDR3. A D gene is named only where the DNA matches it firmly. Only part of the rows carry a size: once, few, many, or a class if the clone is expanded.

d_call	v_call	clone_size	j_call	cdr3_aa	cdr3_nt
-	TRBV5-5	few	TRBJ1-1	CASKGIPLNTEAFF	TGTGCCAGCAAGGGAATACCTCTGAACACTGAAGCTTTCTTT
-	TRBV27	few	TRBJ2-1	CASSSRPDSTEQFF	TGTGCCAGCAGTTCTCGGCCGGACTCTACTGAGCAGTTCTTC
-	TRBV5-1	-	TRBJ2-3	CASSLGYASTDTQYF	TGCGCCAGCAGCTTGGGATATGCCAGCACAGATACGCAGTATTTT
-	TRBV6-6	few	TRBJ2-3	CASSSIPGTDTQYF	TGTGCCAGCAGTTCCATCCCTGGCACAGATACGCAGTATTTT
TRBD2	TRBV9	-	TRBJ2-2	CASSRTSGGSTGELFF	TGTGCCAGCAGCCGTACTAGCGGGGGGTCCACCGGGGAGCTGTTTTTT
TRBD1	TRBV24-1	-	TRBJ2-1	CATRGGQGYEQFF	TGTGCCACCCGTGGAGGACAGGGCTATGAGCAGTTCTTC
-	TRBV7-3	few	TRBJ1-1	CASSLRGNRLDTEAFF	TGTGCCAGCAGCTTAAGGGGGAACCGGCTTGACACTGAAGCTTTCTTT
TRBD2	TRBV7-9	-	TRBJ2-5	CASSLGAVAGGETQYF	TGTGCCAGCAGCCTCGGAGCTGTGGCGGGGGGGGAGACCCAGTACTTC
-	TRBV30	-	TRBJ1-1	CAWSRRNTEAFF	TGTGCCTGGAGTCGGAGGAACACTGAAGCTTTCTTT
TRBD2	TRBV19	-	TRBJ2-1	CASSIGRAGINEQFF	TGTGCCAGTAGTATAGGGCGAGCGGGGATCAATGAGCAGTTCTTC
-	TRBV5-1	-	TRBJ1-2	CASSLDERTGYTF	TGCGCCAGCAGCTTGGATGAACGGACGGGCTACACCTTC
-	TRBV12-3/TRBV12-4	once	TRBJ1-3	CASSLWQDSGNTIYF	TGTGCCAGCAGTTTGTGGCAGGACTCTGGAAACACCATATATTTT
-	TRBV6-2/TRBV6-3	-	TRBJ2-2	CASSYSPGTGGLALTGELFF	TGTGCCAGCAGTTACTCCCCCGGGACAGGGGGACTAGCGCTCACCGGGGAGCTGTTTTTT
-	TRBV7-2	few	TRBJ2-5	CASSLEVLRETQYF	TGTGCCAGCAGCTTAGAAGTTTTGCGTGAGACCCAGTACTTC
-	TRBV2	-	TRBJ2-7	CASSEVVIGTYYEQYF	TGTGCCAGCAGTGAAGTGGTAATCGGGACTTACTACGAGCAGTACTTC
TRBD2	TRBV7-9	few	TRBJ2-5	CASSLAAGGPETQYF	TGTGCCAGCAGCTTAGCGGCGGGGGGGCCGGAGACCCAGTACTTC
-	TRBV7-2	few	TRBJ1-5	CASSLGLLNQPQHF	TGTGCCAGCAGCTTAGGTCTCCTAAATCAGCCCCAGCATTTT
-	TRBV6-2/TRBV6-3	many	TRBJ2-3	CASSYRARLYADTQYF	TGTGCCAGCAGTTACCGAGCCAGGCTATACGCCGATACGCAGTATTTT
TRBD2	TRBV11-3	few	TRBJ2-3	CASSLTLAGPTDTQYF	TGTGCCAGCAGCTTAACACTAGCGGGACCCACAGATACGCAGTATTTT
TRBD2	TRBV20-1	many	TRBJ2-7	CSASPGLGRGEQYF	TGCAGTGCTAGTCCAGGACTAGGTCGAGGCGAGCAGTACTTC
-	TRBV28	-	TRBJ1-1	CASSLRGGRAGAFF	TGTGCCAGCAGCCTCCGAGGAGGGAGGGCCGGCGCTTTCTTT
-	TRBV6-5	many	TRBJ2-3	CASSYPGPADTQYF	TGTGCCAGCAGTTACCCTGGGCCCGCAGATACGCAGTATTTT
-	TRBV6-5	few	TRBJ1-2	CASRVFTTPGSRNYGYTF	TGTGCCAGCAGGGTTTTCACCACCCCAGGGTCCCGAAACTATGGCTACACCTTC
-	TRBV12-3/TRBV12-4	-	TRBJ1-5	CASSLYRPGRFNQPQHF	TGTGCCAGCAGTTTATACCGTCCAGGACGTTTCAATCAGCCCCAGCATTTT
-	TRBV19	-	TRBJ2-3	CASSIRADTQYF	TGTGCCAGTAGTATCAGAGCAGATACGCAGTATTTT
TRBD1	TRBV4-2	-	TRBJ2-7	CASSQDLTGDSYEQYF	TGTGCCAGCAGCCAAGACCTGACAGGGGATTCCTACGAGCAGTACTTC
-	TRBV7-9	few	TRBJ1-1	CASSPRRYTEAFF	TGTGCCAGCAGCCCCAGACGTTACACTGAAGCTTTCTTT
TRBD2	TRBV20-1	-	TRBJ2-7	CSATASGRAREQYF	TGCAGTGCTACCGCTAGCGGGAGGGCCCGGGAGCAGTACTTC
-	TRBV7-3	-	TRBJ2-6	CASSSFDTGANVLTF	TGTGCCAGCAGCTCCTTCGATACTGGGGCCAACGTCCTGACTTTC
-	TRBV20-1	few	TRBJ2-7	CSALWLFGNEQYF	TGCAGTGCTTTATGGTTATTCGGAAACGAGCAGTACTTC
TRBD1	TRBV20-1	few	TRBJ1-2	CSAPIPGQEGYGYTF	TGCAGTGCTCCGATACCGGGACAGGAGGGCTATGGCTACACCTTC
TRBD1	TRBV20-1	-	TRBJ2-2	CSARSDRGRFGELFF	TGCAGTGCTAGATCCGACAGGGGGCGATTCGGGGAGCTGTTTTTT
-	TRBV7-9	many	TRBJ2-1	CASSPPSNEQFF	TGTGCCAGCAGCCCCCCAAGTAATGAGCAGTTCTTC
TRBD1	TRBV7-8	few	TRBJ2-5	CASSLARVRTGAVEETQYF	TGTGCCAGCAGCTTAGCGAGGGTTAGGACAGGGGCAGTTGAAGAGACCCAGTACTTC
-	TRBV7-2	many	TRBJ2-7	CASSLLTGNPNYEQYF	TGTGCCAGCAGCTTACTAACAGGGAATCCGAACTACGAGCAGTACTTC
TRBD2	TRBV7-2	-	TRBJ2-3	CASSSRLAGFDTQYF	TGTGCCAGCAGCTCCAGACTAGCGGGGTTTGATACGCAGTATTTT
TRBD2	TRBV9	few	TRBJ2-3	CASSVFGLPAGGTDTQYF	TGTGCCAGCAGCGTATTCGGCTTACCAGCGGGGGGGACAGATACGCAGTATTTT
TRBD1	TRBV7-9	-	TRBJ2-1	CASSLTGGSGNEQFF	TGTGCCAGCAGCCTAACAGGGGGCTCGGGCAATGAGCAGTTCTTC
-	TRBV29-1	-	TRBJ1-1	CSVELISEAFF	TGCAGCGTTGAATTAATATCTGAAGCTTTCTTT
-	TRBV20-1	-	TRBJ2-2	CSARQGRTGELFF	TGCAGTGCTAGACAGGGTCGCACCGGGGAGCTGTTTTTT
-	TRBV7-3	-	TRBJ2-3	CASSLLARGTDTQYF	TGTGCCAGCAGCTTATTGGCCCGGGGCACAGATACGCAGTATTTT
-	TRBV6-2/TRBV6-3	many	TRBJ2-6	CASSYSRDGANVLTF	TGTGCCAGCAGTTACTCGAGGGATGGGGCCAACGTCCTGACTTTC
-	TRBV12-3/TRBV12-4	-	TRBJ2-5	CASSFLDFLETQYF	TGTGCCAGCAGTTTCCTGGACTTTTTAGAGACCCAGTACTTC
-	TRBV24-1	few	TRBJ2-1	CATSDVVGDASYNEQFF	TGTGCCACCAGTGATGTTGTGGGGGACGCCTCCTACAATGAGCAGTTCTTC
TRBD2	TRBV4-1	-	TRBJ2-5	CASSQREGETQYF	TGCGCCAGCAGCCAAAGGGAGGGAGAGACCCAGTACTTC
TRBD2	TRBV27	many	TRBJ2-1	CASSGGLAAGNEQFF	TGTGCCAGCAGTGGCGGACTAGCGGCTGGTAATGAGCAGTTCTTC
-	TRBV7-9	few	TRBJ1-1	CASSLATHPRGTSTEAFF	TGTGCCAGCAGCTTAGCTACACACCCCCGGGGCACGAGCACTGAAGCTTTCTTT
TRBD1	TRBV7-9	few	TRBJ2-7	CASTEDRGFYEQYF	TGTGCCAGCACAGAGGACAGGGGGTTCTACGAGCAGTACTTC
-	TRBV7-6	-	TRBJ2-1	CASSPSYRWQDPYNEQFF	TGTGCCAGCAGCCCGTCATATAGGTGGCAGGACCCCTACAATGAGCAGTTCTTC
-	TRBV6-2/TRBV6-3	few	TRBJ2-7	CASRNPPSNEQYF	TGTGCCAGCAGAAACCCCCCGAGCAACGAGCAGTACTTC